This T cell receptor beta chain was captured by sequencing in a study of blood T cell repertoires in COVID-19. As for the study in general: Samples taken during acute and convalescent COVID-19 were collected in the United States, Italy and Spain. T cells, B-cell-depleted T cells, or PBMCs provided the cDNA or gDNA that served as material.

CDR3 length: 16 amino acids. Unmatched junction bases numbered 14, after V lost 5 bases and J lost 9 bases. Germline CDR1 MDHEN, CDR2 SYDVKM. The table came from immunoSEQ multiplex PCR; TCRdb's copy has only in-frame clones and leaves some out. In the table there are about 220,000 clones, around four fifths of which are singletons. This receptor was obtained from a man aged 25-45 years with active or convalescent COVID-19. This chain uses TRBV28 with TRBJ2-5; TRBD1 aligns across 11 bases. The sequenced material came from peripheral blood. Written as DNA, the CDR3 is TGTGCCAGCAGTACTCCTTCGGGACAGGGGGTTGGGGCCCAGTACTTC. As protein: CASSTPSGQGVGAQYF.